The clone carrying this TCR beta chain appeared a few times. Antigen unknown. Amplified TCR beta CDR3 regions derived from RNA transcripts. Initially, a first-round RT-PCR of the TCR CDR3 employed the HTBI primer set. TCRdb re-called the multiplex PCR reads with MiXCR, one entry per CDR3 protein. Of approximately 600,000 distinct CDR3 sequences in the sample, around 21% were seen once. This sample was taken from a study of T cells in Graves' hyperthyroidism and ophthalmopathy. Study results and limitations: Among clonotypes expanded in thyroid above 0.001, most were also found in blood.

This CDR3 is 16 amino acids long. V lost 4 bases to trimming and J lost 4 bases, with 16 bases between them. Germline V gene data show CDR1 as SGHNT and CDR2 as YENEEA. The sequence came from a man younger than 40 with Graves' ophthalmopathy. The genes are TRBV11-3 and TRBJ2-2; D is possibly TRBD2 (5 bases). Sequencing was done on a sample of blood. As DNA, the CDR3 is TGTGCCAGCAGCTCCCCCGGGGTGGTTGGCACCGGGGAGCTGTTTTTT. Translating gives CASSSPGVVGTGELFF.